Below, one TCR beta chain is given with its context. The antigen is not known. A deep-level run was used for the assay. This table comes from immunoSEQ multiplex PCR, and its TCRdb copy is limited to in-frame clones, with some not included. The sample has roughly 2.5 million clones; around 94% are singletons. The data were obtained in a study of shared clonotypes between healthy human individuals. General study findings and limits: What naive subsets generally showed was a larger estimated richness than memory subsets showed. Clonotypes which were not shared had lower generation probabilities than clonotypes that all four donors shared.

Germline V CDR1 and CDR2: SQVTM, ANQGSEA. V was pared by 6 bases and J by 2 bases, with 15 bases between. This CDR3 is 14 amino acids long. Every donor, a Caucasian adult, lived in Nashville, Tennessee. V usage is TRBV29-1 and J usage is TRBJ2-3, with D possibly TRBD1 on 6 matching bases. The sequenced sample consisted of naive CD4+ T cells sorted from blood. Subset of the sample: CD45RA+ positively selected. The receptor was derived from a man aged 18 to 29 in good health. This CDR3 reads CSVAGRGSTDTQYF. The DNA for the CDR3 is TGCAGCGTCGCCGGCAGGGGATCCACAGATACGCAGTATTTT.